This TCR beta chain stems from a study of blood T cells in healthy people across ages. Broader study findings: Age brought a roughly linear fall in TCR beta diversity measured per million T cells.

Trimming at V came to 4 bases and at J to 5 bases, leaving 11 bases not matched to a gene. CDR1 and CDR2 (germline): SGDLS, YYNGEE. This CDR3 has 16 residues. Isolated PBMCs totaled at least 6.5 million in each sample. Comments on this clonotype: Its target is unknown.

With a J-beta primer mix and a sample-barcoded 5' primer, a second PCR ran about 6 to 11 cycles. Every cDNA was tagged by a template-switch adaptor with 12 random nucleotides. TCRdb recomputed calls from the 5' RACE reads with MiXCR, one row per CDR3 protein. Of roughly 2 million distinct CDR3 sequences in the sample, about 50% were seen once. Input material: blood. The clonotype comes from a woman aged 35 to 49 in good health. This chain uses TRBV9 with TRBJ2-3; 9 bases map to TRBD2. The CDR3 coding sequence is TGTGCCAGCAGCCTTAAAGCGGGGGGCGGGGGAGATACGCAGTATTTT. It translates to CASSLKAGGGGDTQYF. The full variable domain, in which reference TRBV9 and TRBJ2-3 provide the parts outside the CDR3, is DSGVTQTPKHLITATGQRVTLRCSPRSGDLSVYWYQQSLDQGLQFLIQYYNGEERAKGNILERFSAQQFPDLHSELNLSSLELGDSALYFCASSLKAGGGGDTQYFGPGTRLTVL.